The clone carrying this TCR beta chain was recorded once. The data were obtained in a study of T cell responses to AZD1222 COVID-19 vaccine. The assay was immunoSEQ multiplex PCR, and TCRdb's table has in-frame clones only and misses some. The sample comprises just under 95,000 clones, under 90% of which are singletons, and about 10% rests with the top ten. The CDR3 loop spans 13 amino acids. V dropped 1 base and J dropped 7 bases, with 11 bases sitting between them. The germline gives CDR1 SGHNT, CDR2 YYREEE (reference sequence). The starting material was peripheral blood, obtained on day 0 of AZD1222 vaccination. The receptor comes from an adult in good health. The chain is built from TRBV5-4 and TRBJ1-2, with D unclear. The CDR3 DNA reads TGTGCCAGCAGCTTGTTTGGGGAGAGTGGCTACACCTTC. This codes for CASSLFGESGYTF. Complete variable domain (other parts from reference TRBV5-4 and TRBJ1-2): ETGVTQSPTHLIKTRGQQVTLRCSSQSGHNTVSWYQQALGQGPQFIFQYYREEENGRGNFPPRFSGLQFPNYSSELNVNALELDDSALYLCASSLFGESGYTFGSGTRLTVV.